This TCR beta chain was documented in a study of cytomegalovirus exposure and HLA in healthy donors. On the study more broadly: It was reported in a later analysis that the 100 to 150 validation repertoires used the same platform as the approximately 670 first-cohort repertoires.

Study-wide results and limits: For cytomegalovirus status, the classifier reportedly gave diagnoses with high specificity and sensitivity.

The table came from immunoSEQ multiplex PCR; TCRdb's copy has only in-frame clones and leaves some out. The repertoire consists of nearly 80,000 clones, with approximately 94% occurring once and the leading ten covering less than 4%. The CDR3 spans 14 residues. J was trimmed by 4 bases and V by 6 bases; bases with no gene match: 8. Germline CDR1 reads MNHEY; CDR2 reads SVGAGI. Concerning this clone: Its cognate antigen is unknown.

The study drew the donors from its approximately 120-subject validation cohort, separate from the approximately 690-subject first cohort. Sequencing used PBMCs. The sequence was collected from a woman between 25 and 40 years old in good health and CMV-seronegative. The V gene is TRBV6-5, the J gene TRBJ2-5, with TRBD2 identical over 7 bases. Here the CDR3 DNA reads TGTGCCAGCAGACCGTTTTGGGGGGGAGAGACCCAGTACTTC. This translates into CASRPFWGGETQYF.